One sample yielded the 16 T cell receptor beta chains listed below, sequenced in a study of T cells after yellow fever vaccination. One entry per CDR3 protein results from TCRdb running MiXCR on the 5' RACE reads. Among approximately 250,000 distinct CDR3 sequences listed, around 4.9% were seen once. The sample consisted of CD4+ T cells sorted from PBMCs, taken on the day of the yellow fever booster vaccination. These TCRs come from a man between 18 and 29 years old who received the YFV17D yellow fever vaccine.

The chain recombines TRBV7-2 with TRBJ2-6, with 8 bases aligning to TRBD1. V lost 5 bases and J lost 0; bases outside the gene matches: 9. Germline V lookup: CDR1 SGHTA, CDR2 FQGNSA. This CDR3 has 18 amino acids. DNA for the CDR3: TGTGCCAGCAGCCCCAGGGGGCAGCCTTTCTCTGGGGCCAACGTCCTGACTTTC. This translates into CASSPRGQPFSGANVLTF.

The chain joins TRBV30 to TRBJ2-3; D might be TRBD1 (5 bases). This CDR3 has 14 amino acids. Germline assignment: CDR1 GTSNPN and CDR2 SVGIG (reference sequence). Trimming stripped 2 bases from V and 0 bases from J, with 9 bases between. The CDR3 DNA is TGTGCCTGGAGTAAAGGGGCTAGCACAGATACGCAGTATTTT. It is translated as CAWSKGASTDTQYF.

This clonotype was counted between two and nine times. The CDR3: CASTRDSHEKLFF. The CDR3 coding sequence is TGCGCCAGCACCCGGGACAGCCATGAAAAACTGTTTTTT. This sequence joins TRBV5-1 and TRBJ1-4, with 7 bases lining up with TRBD1. Looked up from germline, CDR1 is SGHRS and CDR2 is YFSETQ. The CDR3 extends over 13 amino acids. V gave up 6 bases and J gave up 6 bases; unmatched junction bases: 5.

The rearrangement links TRBV15 to TRBJ2-1; tentatively, D is TRBD1 (5 bases). V lost 5 bases to trimming and J lost 9 bases, with 17 bases between them. The germline V gene encodes CDR1 LNHNV and CDR2 YYDKDF (reference sequence). The CDR3 is 14 amino acids. The CDR3 loop reads CATSPKSRATEQFF. CDR3 sequence (DNA): TGTGCCACCAGCCCTAAGTCCAGGGCGACTGAGCAGTTCTTC.

The chain is built from TRBV6-1 and TRBJ1-6; D is unresolved. This CDR3 has 17 residues. The V gene's germline CDR1 is MNHNS and CDR2 SASEGT. The ends were cut back, 2 bases at V and 3 bases at J, with 14 bases in the middle. CDR3 amino acids: CASSEPEAIRYNSPLHF. DNA for the CDR3: TGTGCCAGCAGTGAACCCGAAGCCATCCGCTATAATTCACCCCTCCACTTT.

As regards this clonotype: With a much larger clone just one base away, this may be a read error. The chain recombines TRBV12-3 or TRBV12-4 with TRBJ2-5; D uncertain. The CDR3 is made up of 14 amino acids. V was cut by 5 bases and J by 4 bases, with 14 bases left in between. The CDR3 sequence is CASSIGRTVETQYF. In DNA form, the CDR3 reads TGTGCCAGCAGTATCGGACGGACCGTAGAGACCCAGTACTTC.

In its sample, this clonotype was seen many times. The chain recombines TRBV20-1 with TRBJ2-1; tentative D call: TRBD1 (6 bases). Between the trimmed V and J ends, which lost 0 bases and 9 bases, there was a span of 21 bases. The CDR3 covers 16 residues. Germline-derived CDR1 and CDR2 are DFQATT and SNEGSKA (reference sequence). The CDR3 region is CSARDRGWQGMGEQFF. In DNA, the CDR3 is TGCAGTGCTAGAGATAGGGGGTGGCAGGGGATGGGTGAGCAGTTCTTC.

This clonotype was observed at least ten times. The chain recombines TRBV20-1 with TRBJ2-7, with TRBD1 identical over 8 bases. The CDR3 contains 15 residues. V shed 0 bases, J shed 2 bases, and the junction held 6 bases outside the gene matches. Germline CDR1 reads DFQATT; CDR2 reads SNEGSKA (reference sequence). In DNA, the CDR3 is TGCAGTGCTAGAGAGGGACAGGTCGGGGCCTACGAGCAGTACGTC. Amino acid sequence: CSAREGQVGAYEQYV.

The rearrangement uses TRBV20-1 and TRBJ2-5; 9 bases match TRBD1. Germline CDR1 DFQATT, CDR2 SNEGSKA (reference sequence). The CDR3 is 13 amino acids. V lost 6 bases and J lost 3; bases outside the gene matches: 5. CDR3 DNA sequence: TGCAGTGCCCCGTGGGACAGGGAAGAGACCCAGTACTTC. Protein: CSAPWDREETQYF.

This clonotype came up a few times. J is TRBJ1-2 and V is TRBV29-1, with a tentative D call TRBD1 (6 bases). CDR3 size: 13 residues. The V end was cut by 6 bases, the J end by 2 bases, with 13 bases between. Germline CDR1 reads SQVTM; CDR2 reads ANQGSEA. CDR3 DNA sequence: TGCAGCGTGGGGCAGGGGACGAACTATGGCTACACCTTC. Translating it yields CSVGQGTNYGYTF.

This clonotype was detected a few times. The chain has TRBV28 and TRBJ1-3; a possible D gene is TRBD1 (5 bases). Germline values: CDR1 MDHEN, CDR2 SYDVKM. The CDR3 covers 14 residues. V lost 5 bases to trimming and J lost 4 bases, with 12 bases between them. The chain's CDR3 is CASSPGGAGNTIYF. The CDR3 coding sequence is TGTGCCAGCAGTCCCGGCGGGGCGGGAAACACCATATATTTT.

Ten or more counts support this clonotype. The V and J genes are TRBV7-9 and TRBJ2-1, with TRBD1 matching 10 bases. CDR1 SEHNR and CDR2 FQNEAQ come from the germline V gene (reference sequence). V gave up 3 bases and J gave up 9 bases; unmatched junction bases: 5. This CDR3 comprises 14 residues. CDR3 bases: TGTGCCAGCAGCTTGGGACAGGGGCTCAGTGAGCAGTTCTTC. Encoded protein: CASSLGQGLSEQFF.

The chain employs TRBV5-1 and TRBJ1-1; D call uncertain. Germline CDR1 SGHRS, CDR2 YFSETQ. V was cut by 7 bases and J by 4 bases, with 14 bases left in between. This CDR3 is built from 13 residues. CDR3 in DNA: TGCGCCAGCCGGGAGGGTCACGGCACTGAAGCTTTCTTT. Translated, it gives CASREGHGTEAFF.

This clonotype was counted ten times or more. CDR3: CASSYSGGTYEQYF. CDR3 bases: TGTGCCAGCAGTTACTCGGGCGGAACCTACGAGCAGTACTTC. The chain combines TRBV6-5 with TRBJ2-7; D gene ambiguous. Trimming took 0 bases from V and 2 from J, leaving 8 bases between them. CDR1 is MNHEY and CDR2 is SVGAGI in the germline V gene. The CDR3 extends over 14 amino acids.

V gene TRBV4-3 combines with J gene TRBJ1-2, with a weak D call TRBD1 (5 bases). This CDR3 is built from 16 residues. With 0 bases removed from V and 4 bases from J, the gap between germline ends came to 15 bases. Per germline, CDR1 LGHNA and CDR2 YSLEER. The CDR3 reads CASSQDAPGQGYGYTF. In nucleotides, the CDR3 is TGCGCCAGCAGCCAAGATGCCCCCGGACAAGGCTATGGCTACACCTTC.

This clonotype was seen ten or more times. J is TRBJ1-1 and V is TRBV20-1; TRBD1 is a possible D gene (6 bases). V was trimmed by 6 bases and J by 0 bases, leaving 11 bases between them. Looked up from germline, CDR1 is DFQATT and CDR2 is SNEGSKA (reference sequence). There are 13 residues in the CDR3. This chain's CDR3 is CSAGTGMNTEAFF. CDR3 sequence (DNA): TGCAGTGCGGGTACAGGGATGAACACTGAAGCTTTCTTT.